A single sample is the source of the 14 T cell receptor beta chains below, sequenced in a study of identical twins. TCRdb reprocessed the 5' RACE reads via MiXCR and lists one record per CDR3 protein. The sample holds roughly 720,000 distinct CDR3 sequences; 15% to 20% are singletons and the top ten take roughly 13%. Another study also made use of these data, one on T cells expressing NK-cell markers.

The sample was PBMCs. The receptors shown here come from a woman between 18 and 29 years old in good health.

The chain employs TRBV2 and TRBJ2-1; D gene unclear. Germline CDR1 SNHLY, CDR2 FYNNEI. This CDR3 spans 10 amino acids. The ends were cut back, 4 bases at V and 10 bases at J, with 5 bases in the middle. In DNA form, the CDR3 reads TGTGCCAGCAGTGGCACAGAGCAGTTCTTC. This codes for CASSGTEQFF.

The chain carries TRBV5-6 and TRBJ2-5; D remains ambiguous. The CDR3 consists of 13 residues. Germline lookup yields CDR1 SGHDT and CDR2 YYEEEE. Trimming pared 4 bases from V and 5 bases from J, leaving 12 bases between. CDR3 sequence: CASSQPGWETQYF. The DNA of the CDR3 is TGTGCCAGCAGCCAACCGGGTTGGGAGACCCAGTACTTC.

The V gene is TRBV5-1, the J gene TRBJ1-3; TRBD1 is a possible D gene (5 bases). Germline CDR1 is SGHRS and CDR2 is YFSETQ. Between the trimmed V and J ends, which lost 7 bases and 4 bases, there was a span of 15 bases. The CDR3 runs to 14 residues. The CDR3 nucleotides are TGCGCCAGCCGAGAACAGGCGACCGGAAACACCATATATTTT. Translating gives CASREQATGNTIYF.

This clonotype was seen at least ten times. This chain links TRBV7-2 with TRBJ1-2; D might be TRBD1 (5 bases). The CDR3 extends over 16 amino acids. Germline lookup yields CDR1 SGHTA and CDR2 FQGNSA. Trimming removed 5 bases from V and 1 base from J, with 17 bases in between. Here the CDR3 DNA reads TGTGCCAGCAGCCTGCAGACGGGGACGGTTAACTATGGCTACACCTTC. This codes for CASSLQTGTVNYGYTF.

This clonotype was detected many times. As DNA, the CDR3 is TGTGCCAGCAGTTTGGCTGGGGCCAACGTCCTGACTTTC. It translates to CASSLAGANVLTF. The V and J genes are TRBV12-3 or TRBV12-4 and TRBJ2-6; D is unresolved. The CDR3 runs 13 residues. Trimming stripped 3 bases from V and 2 bases from J, with 2 bases between.

This chain connects TRBV9 to TRBJ2-1; D is tentatively TRBD1 or TRBD2 (7 bases each). Between the trimmed V and J ends, which lost 3 bases and 8 bases, there was a span of 9 bases. CDR1 and CDR2 from the germline V gene are SGDLS and YYNGEE. This CDR3 region has 12 residues. The CDR3 sequence: CASSAGGDEQFF. CDR3 sequence (DNA): TGTGCCAGCAGCGCAGGGGGGGATGAGCAGTTCTTC.

This clonotype was seen only a few times. The chain couples TRBV10-3 to TRBJ1-2; D uncertain. Per germline, CDR1 ENHRY and CDR2 SYGVKD. This CDR3 has 13 amino acids. V lost 3 bases and J 3 bases, leaving 8 bases between the germline ends. CDR3 loop: CAISDPRYYGYTF. The CDR3 nucleotides read TGTGCCATCAGTGACCCCCGGTACTATGGCTACACCTTC.

This clonotype was found a few times. The rearrangement links TRBV7-7 to TRBJ2-7; 12 nucleotides align to TRBD2. Germline CDR1 and CDR2: SSHAT and FNYEAQ (reference sequence). The CDR3 spans 16 residues. V lost 4 bases and J lost 2; bases outside the gene matches: 6. CDR3 coding DNA: TGTGCCAGCAGCTATCTAGCGGGAGGGAGGACCTACGAGCAGTACTTC. Translated: CASSYLAGGRTYEQYF. Filled out from reference TRBV7-7 and TRBJ2-7, the complete variable domain reads GAGVSQSPRYKVTKRGQDVTLRCDPISSHATLYWYQQALGQGPEFLTYFNYEAQPDKSGLPSDRFSAERPEGSISTLTIQRTEQRDSAMYRCASSYLAGGRTYEQYFGPGTRLTVT.

Here the CDR3 DNA reads TGTGCCAGCAGCCCGAAGGGACAGGGCTTCCCCTACGAGCAGTACTTC. Residues: CASSPKGQGFPYEQYF. The chain recombines TRBV7-9 with TRBJ2-7, with TRBD1 identical over 9 bases. Trimming took 5 bases from V and 2 from J; bases not matched to a gene: 10. CDR3 length: 16 amino acids. From germline, CDR1 is SEHNR and CDR2 FQNEAQ (reference sequence).

This clonotype has a handful of counts. The rearrangement links TRBV6-1 to TRBJ2-1, with D possibly TRBD2 on 5 matching bases. CDR3 length: 13 residues. Germline loops: CDR1 MNHNS, CDR2 SASEGT. Deletions cut 5 bases from V and 8 bases from J, with 13 bases between. This chain's CDR3 is CASSPDPGYEQFF. DNA of the CDR3: TGTGCCAGCAGTCCCGACCCGGGGTATGAGCAGTTCTTC.

A few counts support this clonotype. CDR3 protein: CAREPQADTQYF. The CDR3 DNA follows: TGTGCCAGGGAGCCTCAGGCAGATACGCAGTATTTT. The rearrangement uses TRBV21-1 and TRBJ2-3. TRBV21-1 has pseudogene status. The CDR3 has 12 amino acids.

The sample holds a few counts of this clonotype. The CDR3 DNA follows: TGTGCCAGCAGACAGGGGACTAGCAATACCGGGGAGCTGTTTTTT. This translates into CASRQGTSNTGELFF. The V call is TRBV12-3 or TRBV12-4, the J call TRBJ2-2; 9 bases line up with TRBD2. This CDR3 spans 15 amino acids. V was clipped by 6 bases and J by 5 bases; unmatched bases: 7.

This rearrangement joins TRBV28 to TRBJ2-7; no firm D call. The germline V and J ends were trimmed by 3 bases and 1 base, with 13 bases remaining between them. This CDR3 spans 15 amino acids. Per the germline V gene, CDR1 is MDHEN and CDR2 is SYDVKM. The CDR3 sequence is CASSFGPWQSYEQYF. The CDR3, as DNA: TGTGCCAGCAGTTTTGGCCCCTGGCAGTCCTACGAGCAGTACTTC.

The chain employs TRBV20-1 and TRBJ2-7; D perhaps matches TRBD1 (6 bases). The CDR3 is 13 amino acids. The V end lost 1 base, the J end lost 2 bases, and 9 bases lay between the germline ends. In germline, CDR1 is DFQATT, CDR2 SNEGSKA (reference sequence). The DNA of the CDR3 is TGCAGTGCTAGAGGACAGGCCCCCTACGAGCAGTACTTC. This translates into CSARGQAPYEQYF.